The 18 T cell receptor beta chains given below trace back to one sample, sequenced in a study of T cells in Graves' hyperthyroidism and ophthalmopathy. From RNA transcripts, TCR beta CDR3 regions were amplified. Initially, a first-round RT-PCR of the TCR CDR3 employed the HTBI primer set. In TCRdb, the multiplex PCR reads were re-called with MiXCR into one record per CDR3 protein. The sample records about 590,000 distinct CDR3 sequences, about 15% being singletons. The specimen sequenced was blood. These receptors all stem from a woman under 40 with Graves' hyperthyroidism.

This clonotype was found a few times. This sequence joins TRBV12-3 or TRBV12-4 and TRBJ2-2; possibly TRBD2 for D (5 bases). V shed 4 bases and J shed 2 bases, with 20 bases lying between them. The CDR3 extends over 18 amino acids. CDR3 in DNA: TGTGCCAGCAGTTCCCAGTTTGAGCGGAGAATAAACACCGGGGAGCTGTTTTTT. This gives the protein CASSSQFERRINTGELFF.

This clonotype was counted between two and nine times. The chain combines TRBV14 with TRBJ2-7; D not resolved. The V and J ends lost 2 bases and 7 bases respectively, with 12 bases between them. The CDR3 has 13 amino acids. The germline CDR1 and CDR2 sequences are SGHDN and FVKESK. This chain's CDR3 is CASSQSASLEQYF. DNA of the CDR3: TGTGCCAGCAGCCAAAGTGCTAGTTTGGAGCAGTACTTC.

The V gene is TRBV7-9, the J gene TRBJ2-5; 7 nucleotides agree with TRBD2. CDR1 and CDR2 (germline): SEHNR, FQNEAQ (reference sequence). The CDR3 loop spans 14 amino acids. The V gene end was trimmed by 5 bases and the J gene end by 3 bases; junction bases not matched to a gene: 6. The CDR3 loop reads CASSPWGGEETQYF. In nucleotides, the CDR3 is TGTGCCAGCAGCCCCTGGGGAGGGGAAGAGACCCAGTACTTC. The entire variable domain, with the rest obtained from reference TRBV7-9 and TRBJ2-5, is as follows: DTGVSQNPRHKITKRGQNVTFRCDPISEHNRLYWYRQTLGQGPEFLTYFQNEAQLEKSRLLSDRFSAERPKGSFSTLEIQRTEQGDSAMYLCASSPWGGEETQYFGPGTRLLVL.

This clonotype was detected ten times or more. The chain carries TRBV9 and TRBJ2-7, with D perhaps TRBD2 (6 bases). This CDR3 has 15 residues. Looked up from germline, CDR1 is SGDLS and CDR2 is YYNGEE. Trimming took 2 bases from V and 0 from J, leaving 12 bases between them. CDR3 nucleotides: TGTGCCAGCAGCGTGTTAGCGGACGGCTCCTACGAGCAGTACTTC. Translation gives CASSVLADGSYEQYF.

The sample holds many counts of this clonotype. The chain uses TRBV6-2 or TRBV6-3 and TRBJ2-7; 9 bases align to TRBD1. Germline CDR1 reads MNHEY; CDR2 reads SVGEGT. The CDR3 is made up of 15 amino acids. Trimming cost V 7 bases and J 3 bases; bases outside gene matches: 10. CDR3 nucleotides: TGTGCCAGCACCCCGCGGAGGGACAGGGTCTACGAGCAGTACTTC. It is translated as CASTPRRDRVYEQYF.

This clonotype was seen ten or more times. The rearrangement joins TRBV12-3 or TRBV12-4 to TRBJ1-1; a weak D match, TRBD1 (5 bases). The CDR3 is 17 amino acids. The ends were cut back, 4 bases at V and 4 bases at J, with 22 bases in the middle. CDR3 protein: CASSSPYLGGVGTEAFF. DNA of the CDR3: TGTGCCAGCAGTTCACCTTATCTGGGAGGGGTAGGCACTGAAGCTTTCTTT.

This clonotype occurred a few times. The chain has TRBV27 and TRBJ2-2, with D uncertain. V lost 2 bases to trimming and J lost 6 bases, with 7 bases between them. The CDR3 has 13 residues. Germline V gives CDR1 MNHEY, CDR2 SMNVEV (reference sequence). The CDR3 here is CASSLHSSGELFF. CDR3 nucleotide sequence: TGTGCCAGCAGTTTACATAGCTCCGGGGAGCTGTTTTTT.

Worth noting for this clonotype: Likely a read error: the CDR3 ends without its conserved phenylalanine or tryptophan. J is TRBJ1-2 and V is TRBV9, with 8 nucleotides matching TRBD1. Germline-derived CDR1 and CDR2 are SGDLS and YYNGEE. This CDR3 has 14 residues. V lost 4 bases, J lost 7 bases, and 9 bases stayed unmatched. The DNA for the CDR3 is TGTGCCAGCAGCCTAAATCAGGGGGCCGCTGGCTACACCCTC. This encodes CASSLNQGAAGYTL.

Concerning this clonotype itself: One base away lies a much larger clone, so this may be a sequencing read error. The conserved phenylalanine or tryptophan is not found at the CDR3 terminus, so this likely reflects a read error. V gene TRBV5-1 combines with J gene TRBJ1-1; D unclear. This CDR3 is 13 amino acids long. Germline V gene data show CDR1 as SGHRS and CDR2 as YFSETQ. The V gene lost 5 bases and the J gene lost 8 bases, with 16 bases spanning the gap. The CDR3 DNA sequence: TGCGCCAGCAGGGGAGACTCCCTGATGGAAGCTTTCCTT. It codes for CASRGDSLMEAFL.

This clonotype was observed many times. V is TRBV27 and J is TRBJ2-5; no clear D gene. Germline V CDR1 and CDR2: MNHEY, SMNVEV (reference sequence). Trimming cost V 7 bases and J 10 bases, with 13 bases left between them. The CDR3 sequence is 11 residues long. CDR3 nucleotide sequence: TGTGCCAGCACCTTTCTAGGGATCCAGTACTTC. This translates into CASTFLGIQYF.

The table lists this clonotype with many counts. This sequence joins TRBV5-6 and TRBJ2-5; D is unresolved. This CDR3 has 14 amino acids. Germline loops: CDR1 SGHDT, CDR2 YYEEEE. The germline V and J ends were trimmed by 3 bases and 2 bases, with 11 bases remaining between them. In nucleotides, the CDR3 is TGTGCCAGCAGCTCCACCCGGACGCAAGAGACCCAGTACTTC. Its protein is CASSSTRTQETQYF. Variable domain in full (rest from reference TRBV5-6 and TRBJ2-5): DAGVTQSPTHLIKTRGQQVTLRCSPKSGHDTVSWYQQALGQGPQFIFQYYEEEERQRGNFPDRFSGHQFPNYSSELNVNALLLGDSALYLCASSSTRTQETQYFGPGTRLLVL.

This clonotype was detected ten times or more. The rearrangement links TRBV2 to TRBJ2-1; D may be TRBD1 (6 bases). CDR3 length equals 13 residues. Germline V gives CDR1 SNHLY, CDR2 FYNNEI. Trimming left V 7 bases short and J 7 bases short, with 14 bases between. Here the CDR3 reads CASTGTRLNEQFF. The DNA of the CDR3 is TGTGCCAGCACCGGGACAAGGTTGAATGAGCAGTTCTTC.

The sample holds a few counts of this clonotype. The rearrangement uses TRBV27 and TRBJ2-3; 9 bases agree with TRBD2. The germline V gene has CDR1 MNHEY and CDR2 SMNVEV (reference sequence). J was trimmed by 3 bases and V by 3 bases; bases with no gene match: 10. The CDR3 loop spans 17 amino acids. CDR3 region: CASSFLSAGGPTDTQYF. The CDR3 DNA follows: TGTGCCAGCAGTTTTCTTTCGGCGGGAGGGCCAACAGATACGCAGTATTTT.

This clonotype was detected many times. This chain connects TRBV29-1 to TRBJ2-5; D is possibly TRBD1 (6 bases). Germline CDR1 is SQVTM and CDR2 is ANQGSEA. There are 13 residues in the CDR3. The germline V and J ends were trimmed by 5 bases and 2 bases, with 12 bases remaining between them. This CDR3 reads CSVSRTAQETQYF. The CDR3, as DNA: TGCAGCGTTAGTCGGACAGCGCAAGAGACCCAGTACTTC.

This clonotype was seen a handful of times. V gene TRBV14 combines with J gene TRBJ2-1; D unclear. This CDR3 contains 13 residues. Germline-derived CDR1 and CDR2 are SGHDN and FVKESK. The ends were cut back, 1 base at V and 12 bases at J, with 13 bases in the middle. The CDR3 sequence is CASSQVWGRTQFF. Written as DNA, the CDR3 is TGTGCCAGCAGCCAAGTTTGGGGTAGAACGCAGTTCTTC.

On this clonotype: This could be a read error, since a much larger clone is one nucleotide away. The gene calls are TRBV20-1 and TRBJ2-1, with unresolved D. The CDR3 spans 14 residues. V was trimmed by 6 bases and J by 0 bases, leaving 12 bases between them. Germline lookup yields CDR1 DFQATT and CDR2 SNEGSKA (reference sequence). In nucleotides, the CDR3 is TGCAGTGCCGAGACTTGGGGCTCCTACAATGAGCAGTTCTTC. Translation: CSAETWGSYNEQFF.

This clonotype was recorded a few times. The CDR3, as DNA: TGTGCCAGCAGCTTGGGGGACAGGCTTATCGAGCAGTACTTC. Protein product: CASSLGDRLIEQYF. The genes are TRBV5-6 and TRBJ2-7, with 8 bases lining up with TRBD1. Trimming cost V 0 bases and J 6 bases; bases outside gene matches: 5. Germline CDR1 reads SGHDT; CDR2 reads YYEEEE. This CDR3 has 14 residues.

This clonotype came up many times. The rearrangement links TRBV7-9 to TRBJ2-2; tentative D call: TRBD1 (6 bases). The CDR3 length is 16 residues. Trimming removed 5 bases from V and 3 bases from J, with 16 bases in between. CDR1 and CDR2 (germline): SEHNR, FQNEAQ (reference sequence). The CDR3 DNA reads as TGTGCCAGCAGCCCCCCAGGGGATTACGACACCGGGGAGCTGTTTTTT. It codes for CASSPPGDYDTGELFF.